The rows below give T cell receptor beta chains drawn from one sample of a study of cytomegalovirus exposure and HLA in healthy donors. TCRdb's copy holds only in-frame clones and misses some; the assay was immunoSEQ multiplex PCR. This sample carries 130,000 to 150,000 clones, with approximately 2.6% going to the ten biggest clones. The sample taken for sequencing was PBMCs. Receptors originate from a man in his forties in good health and CMV-seronegative. CDR3s include the opening cysteine and the closing phenylalanine or tryptophan. The D gene is left open where the match is weak.

>-|TRBV27|TRBJ2-6
TGTGCCAGCAGTTTCAGGGGATCAGGGGCCAACGTCCTGACTTTC
CASSFRGSGANVLTF
>TRBD1|TRBV7-2|TRBJ1-2
TGTGCCAGCAGCTTAGTCGGGACAGGGGCTTCCCTTAACTATGGCTACACCTTC
CASSLVGTGASLNYGYTF
>-|TRBV29-1|TRBJ2-1
TGCAGCGTTGAGGGCTTCGATGGCAATGAGCAGTTCTTC
CSVEGFDGNEQFF
>TRBD1|TRBV5-1|TRBJ1-1
TGCGCCAGCAGCCTGCGGACAGGGGGCAACACTGAAGCTTTCTTT
CASSLRTGGNTEAFF
>TRBD2|TRBV7-3|TRBJ2-1
TGTGCCAGCAGCCTCTGGCTAGCGGGGTTGAATGAGCAGTTCTTC
CASSLWLAGLNEQFF
>TRBD1|TRBV7-6|TRBJ2-7
TGTGCCAGCAGCTTGCAGGGGGAGTACTACGAGCAGTACTTC
CASSLQGEYYEQYF
>-|TRBV6-5|TRBJ1-2
TGTGCCAGCAGTTACAGGGACTTTGGCTATGGCTACACCTTC
CASSYRDFGYGYTF
>TRBD1|TRBV7-9|TRBJ1-2
TGTGCCAGCAGCTTAGCGTTGGCAGGGGGCGAGGGCTACACCTTC
CASSLALAGGEGYTF
>TRBD1|TRBV6-6|TRBJ2-7
TGTGCCAGCAGTTTACCGGGACAGGGTCCCCACGAGCAGTACTTC
CASSLPGQGPHEQYF
>TRBD1|TRBV19|TRBJ2-6
TGTGCCACCTCCGGGACAGAGGCTGGGGCCAACGTCCTGACTTTC
CATSGTEAGANVLTF
>-|TRBV18|TRBJ1-4
TGTGCCAGCTCACCGCGTGGGACAATCTGGGGCACTAATGAAAAACTGTTTTTT
CASSPRGTIWGTNEKLFF
>-|TRBV2|TRBJ1-1
TGTGCCAGCACAAAAGGGGAGAACACTGAAGCTTTCTTT
CASTKGENTEAFF
>TRBD2|TRBV7-2|TRBJ2-3
TGTGCCAGCAGCTGGAAAGCGGGGGGGGGCACAGATACGCAGTATTTT
CASSWKAGGGTDTQYF
>-|TRBV6-5|TRBJ2-4
TGTGCCAGCAGTTACTCGACCCCGGGCATTCAGTACTTC
CASSYSTPGIQYF
>TRBD2|TRBV9|TRBJ2-2
TGTGCCAGCAGCGTAGGGGCTAGCGGGGGGCAAGGAACCGGGGAGCTGTTTTTT
CASSVGASGGQGTGELFF
>-|TRBV7-9|TRBJ1-1
TGTGCCAGCAGCTTAGCGCTCGGGATGAACACTGAAGCTTTCTTT
CASSLALGMNTEAFF
>TRBD2|TRBV9|TRBJ2-3
TGTGCCAGCAGCGCTAGCGGTCGCACAGATACGCAGTATTTT
CASSASGRTDTQYF
>-|TRBV4-1|TRBJ2-7
TGCGCCAGCAGCCAAGATTTCCAGGGGACGGCCGAGCAGTACTTC
CASSQDFQGTAEQYF
>-|TRBV29-1|TRBJ1-5
TGCAGCGTTGATATTGGCAGAAATCAGCCCCAGCATTTT
CSVDIGRNQPQHF
>-|TRBV4-1|TRBJ1-2
TGCGCCAGCAGCCAAGAACGCCTTCTCCAGGGCTACACCTTC
CASSQERLLQGYTF
>-|TRBV6-1|TRBJ1-3
TGTGCCAGCAGTGAAAAAACAGTTACTGGAAACACCATATATTTT
CASSEKTVTGNTIYF
>-|TRBV6-1|TRBJ1-2
TGTGCCAGCAGTCAACGCAGTGACTATGGCTACACCTTC
CASSQRSDYGYTF
>TRBD1|TRBV13|TRBJ2-7
TGTGCCAGCAGCTCTTCACAGGGGTTAGTCTCATACGAGCAGTACTTC
CASSSSQGLVSYEQYF
>-|TRBV10-3|TRBJ2-7
TGTGCCATCAGTACGGTGCGGCTGGCCTACGAGCAGTACTTC
CAISTVRLAYEQYF
>-|TRBV6-5|TRBJ1-1
TGTGCCAGCAATCGGGGGATGAACACTGAAGCTTTCTTT
CASNRGMNTEAFF
>-|TRBV18|TRBJ2-7
TGTGCCAGCTCACCGGCCTCCTACGAGCAGTACTTC
CASSPASYEQYF
>TRBD2|TRBV6-5|TRBJ2-5
TGTGCCAGCAGTTCCACGGGGGGAGGGGAGACCCAGTACTTC
CASSSTGGGETQYF
>-|TRBV2|TRBJ1-2
TGTGCCAGCAGTACAGGCGTCTATGGCTACACCTTC
CASSTGVYGYTF